Listed below are T cell receptor beta chains from one sample, sequenced in a study of vaccination effects on CD4 cells after COVID-19. These receptors have no identified antigens. Assay: immunoSEQ multiplex PCR; the TCRdb copy retains only in-frame clones and omits some. The sample has 50,000 or so clones, more than 70% seen once; the top ten hold approximately 6%. Here the sequenced sample was CD4+ T cells from PBMCs cultured with HCoV-OC43 spike peptides, taken before COVID-19 vaccination. The source of these receptors is a human donor who received a COVID-19 vaccine. The CDR3 runs from the conserved cysteine through the conserved F or W. D genes are given only for firm matches. Clone size is shown for a subset of rows, as once, few, many or a class of expanded clone.

TRBV7-2	NA	TRBJ2-3	NA	CASSLRSGFTDTQYF	TGTGCCAGCAGCTTAAGGTCGGGGTTCACAGATACGCAGTATTTT
TRBV18	TRBD2	TRBJ2-1	NA	CASSLSSGGDNEQFF	TGTGCCAGCTCACTGAGCAGCGGGGGAGACAATGAGCAGTTCTTC
TRBV28	NA	TRBJ1-1	NA	CASSLAVNTEAFF	TGTGCCAGCAGTTTAGCAGTGAACACTGAAGCTTTCTTT
TRBV5-1	NA	TRBJ1-1	once	CASSLARQNTEAFF	TGCGCCAGCAGCTTGGCCCGTCAGAACACTGAAGCTTTCTTT
TRBV5-6	NA	TRBJ1-4	NA	CASSAQMSTNEKLFF	TGTGCCAGCAGCGCCCAGATGTCAACTAATGAAAAACTGTTTTTT
TRBV7-9	NA	TRBJ1-2	few	CASSSDTIYGYTF	TGTGCCAGCAGCTCAGACACTATCTATGGCTACACCTTC
TRBV2	NA	TRBJ1-1	few	CASRWTVNTEAFF	TGTGCCAGCAGATGGACTGTGAACACTGAAGCTTTCTTT
TRBV27	NA	TRBJ1-5	once	CASSLSQGRQPQHF	TGTGCCAGCAGTTTATCGCAGGGGAGGCAGCCCCAGCATTTT
TRBV7-8	TRBD2	TRBJ2-1	NA	CASSLDAGGSYNEQFF	TGTGCCAGCAGCTTAGATGCGGGGGGATCCTACAATGAGCAGTTCTTC
TRBV6-2/TRBV6-3	TRBD2	TRBJ2-3	once	CASSYPESGGPTDTQYF	TGTGCCAGCAGTTACCCCGAAAGCGGGGGCCCCACAGATACGCAGTATTTT
TRBV2	NA	TRBJ2-2	once	CASSLAGATGELFF	TGTGCCAGCTCCCTGGCCGGGGCTACCGGGGAGCTGTTTTTT
TRBV5-1	NA	TRBJ2-1	NA	CASSSEGVGPYNEQFF	TGCGCCAGCAGCTCGGAGGGGGTGGGGCCCTACAATGAGCAGTTCTTC
TRBV7-2	TRBD2	TRBJ2-4	NA	CASSSSGGLAKNIQYF	TGTGCCAGCAGCTCTAGCGGGGGCCTAGCCAAAAACATTCAGTACTTC
TRBV11-2	TRBD1	TRBJ2-1	once	CASSSAGTGSNNEQFF	TGTGCCAGCAGCTCGGCCGGGACAGGTTCTAACAATGAGCAGTTCTTC
TRBV4-1	TRBD1	TRBJ2-5	NA	CASSQEGAGGETQYF	TGCGCCAGCAGCCAAGAGGGGGCAGGGGGAGAGACCCAGTACTTC
TRBV28	TRBD1	TRBJ2-4	NA	CASSTPGTGFLGPPENIQYF	TGTGCCAGCAGCACACCCGGGACAGGGTTTTTAGGGCCGCCCGAAAACATTCAGTACTTC
TRBV27	NA	TRBJ1-4	few	CASSLGNSGGGEKLFF	TGTGCCAGCAGTTTGGGGAACTCCGGGGGGGGAGAAAAACTGTTTTTT
TRBV10-1	NA	TRBJ1-4	NA	CASSDQGEKLFF	TGCGCCAGCAGCGACCAGGGTGAAAAACTGTTTTTT
TRBV10-3	TRBD2	TRBJ2-2	NA	CAISGRLAGADTGELFF	TGTGCCATCAGTGGTAGACTAGCGGGGGCCGACACCGGGGAGCTGTTTTTT
TRBV11-3	NA	TRBJ2-1	NA	CASSSGKLPIHEQFF	TGTGCCAGCAGCTCCGGGAAACTCCCTATCCATGAGCAGTTCTTC
TRBV4-1	NA	TRBJ1-1	NA	CASSQKGATEAFF	TGCGCCAGCAGCCAAAAAGGGGCCACTGAAGCTTTCTTT
TRBV4-1	NA	TRBJ1-2	NA	CASSPGRVSQADYGYTF	TGCGCCAGCAGCCCCGGACGGGTATCACAGGCAGACTATGGCTACACCTTC
TRBV15	TRBD1	TRBJ1-1	NA	CATSRGGGTVDTEAFF	TGTGCCACCAGCAGAGGAGGGGGGACAGTGGACACTGAAGCTTTCTTT
TRBV6-6	NA	TRBJ1-2	NA	CASREQGGDAYGYTF	TGTGCCAGCAGGGAACAGGGAGGCGACGCCTATGGCTACACCTTC
TRBV30	NA	TRBJ2-2	few	CAWSTGNGNTGELFF	TGTGCCTGGAGCACGGGGAATGGGAACACCGGGGAGCTGTTTTTT
TRBV19	NA	TRBJ1-3	NA	CASSIQVQGNTIYF	TGTGCCAGTAGTATTCAGGTCCAGGGAAACACCATATATTTT
TRBV5-1	NA	TRBJ1-1	once	CASSLIAANTEAFF	TGCGCCAGCAGCTTGATCGCAGCAAACACTGAAGCTTTCTTT
TRBV11-2	NA	TRBJ1-6	NA	CASTPRPFDNSPLHF	TGTGCCAGCACCCCGAGGCCCTTCGATAATTCACCCCTCCACTTT
TRBV5-6	NA	TRBJ2-3	NA	CASSLRSGDTQYF	TGTGCCAGCAGCTTGCGGTCCGGAGATACGCAGTATTTT
TRBV6-5	NA	TRBJ1-6	NA	CASGRTSYNSPLHF	TGTGCCAGTGGACGGACCTCCTATAATTCACCCCTCCACTTT
TRBV19	NA	TRBJ2-5	once	CASKNSLSSETQYF	TGTGCCAGTAAGAACAGCTTGAGTTCAGAGACCCAGTACTTC
TRBV5-6	NA	TRBJ1-2	NA	CASEGVNRDGYTF	TGTGCCAGCGAAGGGGTGAACAGGGATGGCTACACCTTC
TRBV21-1	NA	TRBJ1-5	NA	CASSKWSSDQPQHF	TGTGCCAGCAGCAAATGGTCATCGGATCAGCCCCAGCATTTT
TRBV6-6	TRBD2	TRBJ2-3	NA	CASSRIGLAGTWDTQYF	TGTGCCAGCAGTCGAATAGGACTAGCGGGGACCTGGGATACGCAGTATTTT
TRBV2	NA	TRBJ2-2	NA	CASTYQGAGELFF	TGTGCCAGCACCTATCAGGGAGCCGGGGAGCTGTTTTTT
TRBV6-1	NA	TRBJ1-2	few	CASSGTTGAGVNYGYTF	TGTGCCAGCAGTGGAACGACGGGGGCAGGGGTTAACTATGGCTACACCTTC
TRBV5-1	NA	TRBJ2-5	NA	CASSPNRVDQETQYF	TGCGCCAGCAGCCCGAACAGGGTGGACCAAGAGACCCAGTACTTC
TRBV18	NA	TRBJ1-3	NA	CASSPIVVDTSGNTIYF	TGTGCCAGCTCACCAATTGTGGTGGATACCTCTGGAAACACCATATATTTT
TRBV7-2	TRBD1	TRBJ1-3	NA	CASSKDRDAGGNTIYF	TGTGCCAGCAGCAAGGACAGGGACGCTGGCGGAAACACCATATATTTT
TRBV14	NA	TRBJ2-1	once	CASSQDVYRNEQFF	TGTGCCAGCAGCCAAGACGTTTACAGGAATGAGCAGTTCTTC
TRBV3-1/TRBV3-2	NA	TRBJ1-1	once	CASSYRDTEAFF	TGTGCCAGCAGCTACCGGGACACTGAAGCTTTCTTT
TRBV10-3	TRBD1	TRBJ1-2	NA	CAISESGGRGYGYTF	TGTGCCATCAGTGAGTCAGGGGGCCGAGGTTATGGCTACACCTTC
TRBV6-4	NA	TRBJ1-6	NA	CASRPGDNSPLHF	TGTGCCAGCAGGCCGGGGGATAATTCACCCCTCCACTTT
TRBV7-3	NA	TRBJ1-6	once	CASSLRGIGYGSPLHF	TGTGCCAGCAGCTTAAGAGGGATTGGATATGGTTCACCCCTCCACTTT
TRBV7-2	TRBD2	TRBJ2-1	NA	CASSLMVSSGGAEFF	TGTGCCAGCAGCTTGATGGTGTCTAGCGGGGGGGCAGAGTTCTTC
TRBV24-1	NA	TRBJ1-1	NA	CATSAGDLDGTEAFF	TGTGCCACCAGTGCGGGGGACCTGGATGGCACTGAAGCTTTCTTT
TRBV2	NA	TRBJ1-5	NA	CASTSTSNQPQHF	TGTGCCAGCACCAGTACTAGCAATCAGCCCCAGCATTTT
TRBV30	TRBD2	TRBJ2-2	NA	CAWSGGLAGGPGGELFF	TGTGCCTGGAGTGGGGGACTAGCGGGGGGGCCTGGCGGGGAGCTGTTTTTT
TRBV9	NA	TRBJ2-3	NA	CASSVDRSTDTQYF	TGTGCCAGCAGCGTAGACAGGAGCACAGATACGCAGTATTTT
TRBV3-1/TRBV3-2	TRBD1	TRBJ2-2	NA	CASSQDHRDSSHTGELFF	TGTGCCAGCAGCCAAGATCACCGGGACAGCTCTCACACCGGGGAGCTGTTTTTT
TRBV3-1/TRBV3-2	NA	TRBJ1-1	once	CASSQNQRLAFF	TGTGCCAGCAGCCAAAACCAGAGACTAGCTTTCTTT
TRBV5-1	TRBD1	TRBJ1-2	NA	CASSLARGQDYGYTF	TGCGCCAGCAGCTTGGCCAGGGGGCAAGACTATGGCTACACCTTC
TRBV20-1	TRBD1	TRBJ1-1	NA	CSASHRGTAGEAFF	TGCAGTGCTAGTCACAGGGGGACGGCTGGGGAAGCTTTCTTT
TRBV7-3	TRBD2	TRBJ2-3	NA	CASSLGGGATDTQYF	TGTGCCAGCAGCTTGGGCGGGGGGGCAACAGATACGCAGTATTTT
TRBV4-2	TRBD2	TRBJ2-1	NA	CASSQAGTSFYNEQFF	TGTGCCAGCAGCCAAGCCGGGACTAGCTTTTACAATGAGCAGTTCTTC
TRBV5-4	TRBD1	TRBJ2-3	few	CASSLGQGREDTQYF	TGTGCCAGCAGCCTCGGACAGGGTCGAGAAGATACGCAGTATTTT
TRBV10-2	NA	TRBJ2-5	NA	CASSVDRNQETQYF	TGCGCCAGCAGTGTCGACAGGAACCAAGAGACCCAGTACTTC
TRBV5-5	NA	TRBJ1-3	NA	CASSSVYSGNTIYF	TGTGCCAGCAGCTCGGTTTACTCTGGAAACACCATATATTTT
TRBV5-1	TRBD1	TRBJ2-1	NA	CASSSRQGNEQFF	TGCGCCAGCAGCTCGAGACAGGGGAATGAGCAGTTCTTC
TRBV7-2	TRBD1	TRBJ2-2	NA	CASRTGSNTGELFF	TGTGCCAGCAGGACAGGGTCGAACACCGGGGAGCTGTTTTTT